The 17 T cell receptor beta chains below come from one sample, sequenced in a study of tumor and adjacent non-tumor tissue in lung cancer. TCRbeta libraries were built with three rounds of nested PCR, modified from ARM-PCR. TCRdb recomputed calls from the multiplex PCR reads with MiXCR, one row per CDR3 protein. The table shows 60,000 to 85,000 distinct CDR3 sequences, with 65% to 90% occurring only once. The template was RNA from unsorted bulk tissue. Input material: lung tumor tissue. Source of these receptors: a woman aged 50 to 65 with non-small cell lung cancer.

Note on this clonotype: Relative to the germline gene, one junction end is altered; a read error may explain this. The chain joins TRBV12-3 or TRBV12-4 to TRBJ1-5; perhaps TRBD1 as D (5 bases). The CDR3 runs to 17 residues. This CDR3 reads CVSSFRGRGYSIQPQHF. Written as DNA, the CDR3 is TGTGTCAGCAGTTTCCGGGGACGAGGATATAGCATTCAGCCCCAGCATTTT.

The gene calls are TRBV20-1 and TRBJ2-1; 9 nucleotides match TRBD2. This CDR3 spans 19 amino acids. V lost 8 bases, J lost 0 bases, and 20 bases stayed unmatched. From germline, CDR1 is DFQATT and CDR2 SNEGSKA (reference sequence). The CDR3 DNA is TGCAGTACTATAGATAGCGGTATGCTAGCGGGACGCTCCTACAATGAGCAGTTCTTC. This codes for CSTIDSGMLAGRSYNEQFF.

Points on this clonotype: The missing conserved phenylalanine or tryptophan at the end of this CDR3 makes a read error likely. CDR3 sequence reads: CAISGINPYEQYI. DNA of the CDR3: TGTGCCATCAGTGGTATAAACCCGTACGAACAGTACATC. The chain employs TRBV10-3 and TRBJ2-7; D unresolved. The CDR3 covers 13 residues. From germline, CDR1 is ENHRY and CDR2 SYGVKD.

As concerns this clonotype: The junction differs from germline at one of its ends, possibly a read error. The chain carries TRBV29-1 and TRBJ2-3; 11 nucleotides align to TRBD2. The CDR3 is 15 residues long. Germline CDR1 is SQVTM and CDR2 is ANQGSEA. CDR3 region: CSVGGTSGGTDMQYF. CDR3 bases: TGCAGCGTTGGAGGGACTAGCGGAGGCACAGATATGCAGTATTTT.

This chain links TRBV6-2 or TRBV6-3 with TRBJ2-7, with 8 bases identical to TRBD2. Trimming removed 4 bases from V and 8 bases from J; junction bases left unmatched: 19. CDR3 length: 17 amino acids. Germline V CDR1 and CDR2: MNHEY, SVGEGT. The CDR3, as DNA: TGTGCCAGCAGTTTTACATGCGGGAGGACCTCTATCCACAAGCAGTACTTC. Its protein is CASSFTCGRTSIHKQYF.

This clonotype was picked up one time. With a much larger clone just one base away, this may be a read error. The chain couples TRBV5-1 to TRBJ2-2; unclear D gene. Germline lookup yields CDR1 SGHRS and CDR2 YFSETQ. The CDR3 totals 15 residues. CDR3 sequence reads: CAISSATEPSGELFF. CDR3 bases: TGCGCCATCAGCTCGGCGACCGAACCCTCCGGGGAGCTGTTTTTT.

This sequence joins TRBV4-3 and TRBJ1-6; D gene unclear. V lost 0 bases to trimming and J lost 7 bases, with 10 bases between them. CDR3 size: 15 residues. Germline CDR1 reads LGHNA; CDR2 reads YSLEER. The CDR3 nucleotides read TGCGCCAGCAGCCAAGAGCGGGAGACAAATTCACCCCTCCACTTT. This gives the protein CASSQERETNSPLHF.

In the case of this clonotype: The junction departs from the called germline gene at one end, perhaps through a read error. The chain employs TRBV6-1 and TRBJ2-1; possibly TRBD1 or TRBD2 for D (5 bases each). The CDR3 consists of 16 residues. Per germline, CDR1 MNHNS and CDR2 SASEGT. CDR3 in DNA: TGTGCCGGCAGTCATGGGTGGGGGAACTCCTACAATGAGCAGTTCTTC. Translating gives CAGSHGWGNSYNEQFF.

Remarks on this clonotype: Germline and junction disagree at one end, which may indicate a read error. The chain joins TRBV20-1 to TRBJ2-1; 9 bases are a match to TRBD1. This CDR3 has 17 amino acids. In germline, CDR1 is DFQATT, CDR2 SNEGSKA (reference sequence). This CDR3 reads CITRDRGWYGENNEQFF. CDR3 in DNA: TGCATTACTAGAGACAGGGGGTGGTACGGGGAAAACAATGAACAGTTCTTC.

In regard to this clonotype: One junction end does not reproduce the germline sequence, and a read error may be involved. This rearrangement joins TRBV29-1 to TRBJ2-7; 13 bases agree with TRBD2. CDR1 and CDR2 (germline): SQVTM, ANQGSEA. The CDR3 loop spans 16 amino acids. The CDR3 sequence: CSVEVAGLAGSYDQYF. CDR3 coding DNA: TGCAGCGTTGAAGTGGCGGGACTAGCGGGATCCTACGACCAGTACTTC.

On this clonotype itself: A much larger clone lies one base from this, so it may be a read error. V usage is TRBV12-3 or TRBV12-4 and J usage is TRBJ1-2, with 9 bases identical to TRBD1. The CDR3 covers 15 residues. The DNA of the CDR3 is TGTGTCAGCAGTTTACAGGGGGCCCACGGACATGGCTACACCTTC. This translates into CVSSLQGAHGHGYTF.

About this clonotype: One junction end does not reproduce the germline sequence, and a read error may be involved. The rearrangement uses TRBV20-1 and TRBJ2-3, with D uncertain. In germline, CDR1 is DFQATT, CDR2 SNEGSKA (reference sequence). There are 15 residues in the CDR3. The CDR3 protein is CSASSGDTGTDMQYF. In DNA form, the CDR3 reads TGCAGTGCTAGTTCCGGAGACACTGGCACAGATATGCAGTATTTT.

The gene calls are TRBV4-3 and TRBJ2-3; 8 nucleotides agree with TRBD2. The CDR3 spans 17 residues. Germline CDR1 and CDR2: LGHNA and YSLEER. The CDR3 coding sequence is TGCATCAGCAACCCCCGACTAGCGCGAGGAAGGGCAGATACGCAGTATTTT. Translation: CISNPRLARGRADTQYF.

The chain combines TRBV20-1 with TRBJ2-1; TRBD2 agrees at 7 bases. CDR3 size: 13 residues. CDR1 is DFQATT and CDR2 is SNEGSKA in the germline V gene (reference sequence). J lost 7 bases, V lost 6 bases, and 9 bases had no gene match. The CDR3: CSAVGEGINEQFF. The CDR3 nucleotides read TGCAGTGCCGTCGGGGAGGGCATTAATGAGCAGTTCTTC.

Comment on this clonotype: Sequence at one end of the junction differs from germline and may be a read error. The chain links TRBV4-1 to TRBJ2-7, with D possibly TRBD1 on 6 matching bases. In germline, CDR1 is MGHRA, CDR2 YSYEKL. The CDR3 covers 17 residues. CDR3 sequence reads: CVSSQVRINRATYEQYF. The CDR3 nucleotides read TGCGTCAGCAGCCAAGTTCGGATTAACAGGGCTACCTACGAGCAGTACTTC.

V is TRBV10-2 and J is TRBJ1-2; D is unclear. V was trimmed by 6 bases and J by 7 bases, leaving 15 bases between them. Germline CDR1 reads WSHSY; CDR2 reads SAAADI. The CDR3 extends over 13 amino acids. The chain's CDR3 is CASSEDGPFGYTF. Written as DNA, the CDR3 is TGCGCCAGCAGCGAGGACGGGCCCTTTGGCTACACCTTC.

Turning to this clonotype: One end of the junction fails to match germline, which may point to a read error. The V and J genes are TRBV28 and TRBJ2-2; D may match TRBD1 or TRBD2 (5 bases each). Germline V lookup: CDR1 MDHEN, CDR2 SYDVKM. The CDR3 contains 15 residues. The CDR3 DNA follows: TGTGCCAGCAGTTTCCCCTCCAAGGGGACCGGGGAGCTGCTTTTT. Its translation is CASSFPSKGTGELLF.